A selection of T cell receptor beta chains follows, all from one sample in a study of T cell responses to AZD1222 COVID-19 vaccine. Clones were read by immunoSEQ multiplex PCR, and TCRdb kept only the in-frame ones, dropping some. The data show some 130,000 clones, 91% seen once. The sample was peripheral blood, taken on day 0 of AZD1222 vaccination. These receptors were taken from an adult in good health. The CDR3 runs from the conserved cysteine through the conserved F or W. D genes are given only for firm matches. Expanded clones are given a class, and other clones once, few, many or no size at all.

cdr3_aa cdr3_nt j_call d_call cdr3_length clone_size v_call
CASQDFSGNTIYF TGTGCCAGCCAGGACTTCTCTGGAAACACCATATATTTT TRBJ1-3 - 13 once TRBV2
CASTPDRGETQYF TGTGCCAGTACCCCTGACAGGGGTGAGACCCAGTACTTC TRBJ2-5 TRBD1 13 - TRBV19
CASSLSGRLNTYEQYF TGCGCCAGCAGCCTCAGCGGGAGGCTTAATACCTACGAGCAGTACTTC TRBJ2-7 TRBD2 16 - TRBV5-1
CAWSVWAGDQPQHF TGTGCCTGGAGTGTATGGGCAGGGGATCAGCCCCAGCATTTT TRBJ1-5 - 14 - TRBV30
CASSQLTGGVNTEAFF TGTGCCAGCTCACAACTGACAGGGGGCGTGAACACTGAAGCTTTCTTT TRBJ1-1 TRBD1 16 - TRBV18
CASSTGTNNQPQHF TGTGCCAGCAGCACCGGGACTAACAATCAGCCCCAGCATTTT TRBJ1-5 - 14 - TRBV5-4
CASSPRGATGNQPQHF TGTGCCAGCTCACCACGGGGGGCAACTGGCAATCAGCCCCAGCATTTT TRBJ1-5 - 16 once TRBV18
CASSEGVRRGEQFF TGTGCCAGCAGTGAAGGGGTTAGGAGGGGTGAGCAGTTCTTC TRBJ2-1 - 14 - TRBV6-1
CSVRTSGREETQYF TGCAGCGTCCGGACTAGCGGGAGGGAAGAGACCCAGTACTTC TRBJ2-5 TRBD2 14 - TRBV29-1
CASSVALDRGDYGYTF TGTGCCAGCAGCGTAGCCCTGGACAGGGGGGACTATGGCTACACCTTC TRBJ1-2 TRBD1 16 - TRBV9
CASSKGPGANTEAFF TGTGCCAGCAGCAAAGGTCCAGGGGCGAACACTGAAGCTTTCTTT TRBJ1-1 - 15 - TRBV21-1
CASSLEEGGQGYF TGTGCCAGCAGCTTAGAAGAAGGGGGGCAGGGGTACTTC TRBJ2-7 - 13 - TRBV7-9
CASSLADIVGGYTF TGCGCCAGCAGCTTAGCGGACATCGTCGGAGGCTACACCTTC TRBJ1-2 - 14 - TRBV5-1
CASSELASRSPLHF TGTGCCAGCAGTGAGCTTGCTTCTCGTTCACCCCTCCACTTT TRBJ1-6 - 14 - TRBV6-1
CASSYSIGHNEAFF TGTGCCAGCAGTTACTCGATTGGGCACAATGAAGCTTTCTTT TRBJ1-1 - 14 - TRBV6-5
CAWSGGHPATEAFF TGTGCCTGGAGTGGGGGGCATCCGGCCACTGAAGCTTTCTTT TRBJ1-1 - 14 - TRBV30
CASSDRGTYEQYF TGTGCCAGCAGTGACCGGGGGACCTACGAGCAGTACTTC TRBJ2-7 - 13 - TRBV25-1
CASSLNGRDPYNEQFF TGTGCCAGCTCACTCAATGGGCGGGACCCTTACAATGAGCAGTTCTTC TRBJ2-1 - 16 - TRBV18
CASSPPEEELLGKLFF TGTGCCAGCTCACCACCGGAGGAAGAACTGTTGGGCAAACTGTTTTTT TRBJ1-4 - 16 - TRBV18
CASSPGRQGTDTQYF TGTGCCAGCAGCCCCGGGCGGCAGGGCACAGATACGCAGTATTTT TRBJ2-3 - 15 - TRBV11-3
CASSARQGLTEAFF TGTGCCAGTAGTGCCCGACAGGGTTTGACTGAAGCTTTCTTT TRBJ1-1 TRBD1 14 once TRBV19
CASSLAGTDEQYF TGTGCCAGCAGTCTAGCGGGAACCGACGAGCAGTACTTC TRBJ2-7 TRBD2 13 - TRBV28
CSVDILAGVTETQYF TGCAGCGTTGATATATTAGCGGGAGTGACAGAGACCCAGTACTTC TRBJ2-5 TRBD2 15 - TRBV29-1
CASRGQGYGYTF TGTGCCAGCAGAGGACAGGGATATGGCTACACCTTC TRBJ1-2 TRBD1 12 - TRBV12-3/TRBV12-4
CASSGRATGMNTEAFF TGTGCCAGCAGCGGCAGGGCCACGGGGATGAACACTGAAGCTTTCTTT TRBJ1-1 - 16 - TRBV7-2
CASSPTGGSSYEQYF TGTGCCAGTAGCCCCACAGGGGGGAGCTCCTACGAGCAGTACTTC TRBJ2-7 TRBD1 15 - TRBV19
CASSQDRSETQYF TGTGCCAGCAGCCAAGATCGGTCTGAGACCCAGTACTTC TRBJ2-5 - 13 - TRBV14
CASSEPRQGRRDAAFF TGTGCCAGCAGTGAACCCCGACAGGGCCGGCGGGATGCGGCTTTCTTT TRBJ1-1 TRBD1 16 - TRBV2
CASSPPDRHWNTIYF TGCGCCAGCAGTCCTCCAGACAGGCATTGGAACACCATATATTTT TRBJ1-3 - 15 - TRBV23-1
CASSLGSGTGGTDTQYF TGTGCCAGCAGCTTAGGATCGGGGACAGGGGGCACAGATACGCAGTATTTT TRBJ2-3 TRBD1 17 - TRBV7-9
CASGGQTSYNEQFF TGTGCTAGTGGGGGACAGACCTCCTACAATGAGCAGTTCTTC TRBJ2-1 TRBD1 14 - TRBV12-5
CAWSVRSGNGYTF TGTGCCTGGAGTGTACGGTCAGGGAATGGCTACACCTTC TRBJ1-2 - 13 many TRBV30